This T cell receptor (beta chain) was captured by sequencing in a study of T cells after yellow fever vaccination. Germline CDR1 reads SGHRS; CDR2 reads YFSETQ. CDR3 length: 16 residues. V was pared by 4 bases and J by 1 base, with 16 bases between. TCRdb reanalysed the 5' RACE reads using MiXCR and keeps one entry per CDR3 protein. In the table there are about 160,000 distinct CDR3 sequences, around 7.3% of which are singletons. This clonotype was counted at least ten times. Its cognate antigen is unknown. General observations from the study: Reappearance after the booster was observed for most primary-vaccination clones (96% CD4, about 91% CD8). Just a small share of clonotypes turned up in the CD4 compartment as well as the CD8 compartment.

This TCR was recovered from a man between 18 and 35 years old who received the YFV17D yellow fever vaccine. The V and J genes are TRBV5-1 and TRBJ2-3; D possibly corresponds to TRBD1 (5 bases). The material sequenced was CD4+ T cells sorted from PBMCs, taken 5 days after the first yellow fever vaccination. In DNA form, the CDR3 reads TGCGCCAGCAGCGGTTCAGCAGGGATGGGCACAGATACGCAGTATTTT. It translates to CASSGSAGMGTDTQYF.